The present T cell receptor (beta chain) was sequenced within a study of cytomegalovirus exposure and HLA in healthy donors. Study-wide findings and caveats: The study assumed roughly uniform donor sequencing depth for presence/absence analyses. The study flagged fewer than 200 TCR beta chains as cytomegalovirus-associated. A few V segments could not be told apart, such as TRBV6-2 and TRBV6-3, and were left out.

A remark on this clone: Its antigen is unknown.

Primers: 60 Vbeta forward and 13 Jbeta reverse. Here immunoSEQ multiplex PCR was the method, and the copy in TCRdb shows in-frame clones only, minus some. The sample contains fewer than 250,000 clones, roughly 79% of which appear only once. V dropped 2 bases and J dropped 3 bases, with 8 bases sitting between them. CDR1 is ENHRY, CDR2 SYGVKD, per germline. The length of the CDR3 is 13 residues. The chain couples TRBV10-3 to TRBJ2-7; TRBD1 might be the D (6 bases). The clonotype originates from a woman between 18 and 29 years old in good health and CMV-seronegative. The sequenced material came from PBMCs. CDR3: CAISEGQSYEQYF. CDR3 sequence (DNA): TGTGCCATCAGTGAGGGACAGAGCTACGAGCAGTACTTC.